The 21 T cell receptor beta chains reported below all come from one sample, sequenced in a study of OX40 agonist ivuxolimab in advanced cancers. Some clones are missing from TCRdb's copy, which holds only in-frame ones; the method was immunoSEQ multiplex PCR. The sample holds some 65,000 clones, about nine tenths seen once. The material sequenced was CD4+ or CD8+ T cells sorted from blood, taken in a trial of the OX40 agonist ivuxolimab. These receptors were obtained from an adult with an advanced solid tumor such as melanoma, head and neck, liver or kidney cancer.

The rearrangement links TRBV28 to TRBJ1-1; D remains unclear. Germline V gene data show CDR1 as MDHEN and CDR2 as SYDVKM. The CDR3 length is 14 residues. Trimming left V 6 bases short and J 1 base short, with 12 bases between. The CDR3 is CASSHPHPNTEAFF. As DNA, the CDR3 is TGTGCCAGCAGCCACCCCCATCCGAACACTGAAGCTTTCTTT.

The chain has TRBV5-1 and TRBJ1-2; D is perhaps TRBD1 (6 bases). Germline V gene data show CDR1 as SGHRS and CDR2 as YFSETQ. Trimming removed 1 base at V and 6 bases at J, with 10 bases between. The CDR3 loop spans 13 amino acids. CDR3 coding DNA: TGCGCCAGCAGCTTGACAGGGTTAGATGGCTACACCTTC. Its protein product is CASSLTGLDGYTF.

This clone showed up just a few times. V gene TRBV19 combines with J gene TRBJ1-2; 9 bases align to TRBD1. This CDR3 is 14 amino acids long. Per germline, CDR1 LNHDA and CDR2 SQIVND (reference sequence). The ends lost 10 bases at V and 8 bases at J; junction bases unmatched: 14. CDR3 sequence: CATGGQGRYGGYTF. DNA of the CDR3: TGTGCCACCGGAGGACAGGGGAGATACGGGGGCTACACCTTC.

The chain couples TRBV5-1 to TRBJ2-2; the match to TRBD1 covers 8 bases. Germline loops: CDR1 SGHRS, CDR2 YFSETQ. The CDR3 sequence is 17 residues long. V shed 5 bases, J shed 5 bases, and the junction held 14 bases outside the gene matches. In DNA, the CDR3 is TGCGCCAGCAGTCCTGACAGGGGAGTAGGGAAAACCGGGGAGCTGTTTTTT. Amino acids: CASSPDRGVGKTGELFF.

The chain recombines TRBV27 with TRBJ2-5; a possible D gene is TRBD2 (6 bases). CDR1 is MNHEY and CDR2 is SMNVEV in the germline V gene (reference sequence). The V end was cut by 4 bases, the J end by 4 bases, with 19 bases between. This CDR3 comprises 16 residues. The CDR3: CASSSYGSGEGETQYF. The CDR3 nucleotides are TGTGCCAGCAGTTCCTACGGGAGTGGGGAAGGAGAGACCCAGTACTTC.

This clone was counted a few times. The chain combines TRBV28 with TRBJ2-7; 9 bases match TRBD1. V was pared by 6 bases and J by 1 base, with 7 bases of the junction left unmatched. The CDR3 contains 15 residues. CDR1 and CDR2 from the germline V gene are MDHEN and SYDVKM. This CDR3 is CASRRQGERSYEQYF. The CDR3 nucleotides read TGTGCCAGCAGAAGACAGGGGGAAAGGTCCTACGAGCAGTACTTC.

The V and J genes are TRBV30 and TRBJ1-6, with 7 bases that match TRBD1. Trimming removed 2 bases from V and 8 bases from J; junction bases left unmatched: 3. CDR1 and CDR2 (germline): GTSNPN, SVGIG (reference sequence). The CDR3 loop spans 13 amino acids. The CDR3 reads CAWSTGVDSPLHF. CDR3 in DNA: TGTGCCTGGAGTACAGGGGTGGATTCACCCCTCCACTTT.

This clone was counted once. The V gene is TRBV7-9, the J gene TRBJ2-3; possible D gene TRBD2, 5 bases. This CDR3 is 18 amino acids long. The ends were cut back, 2 bases at V and 7 bases at J, with 25 bases in the middle. Germline CDR1 reads SEHNR; CDR2 reads FQNEAQ (reference sequence). The CDR3 here is CASSLSRGLASASNTQYF. Here the CDR3 DNA reads TGTGCCAGCAGCTTATCCCGTGGGTTAGCGAGCGCATCAAATACGCAGTATTTT.

The rearrangement uses TRBV6-6 and TRBJ1-2, with D unresolved. In germline, CDR1 is MNHNY, CDR2 SVGAGI (reference sequence). Trimming stripped 2 bases from V and 1 base from J, with 8 bases between. CDR3 size: 14 residues. As DNA, the CDR3 is TGTGCCAGCAGTTACCTGCCACGTAACTATGGCTACACCTTC. Protein sequence: CASSYLPRNYGYTF.

The chain links TRBV9 to TRBJ1-4; unclear D gene. In germline, CDR1 is SGDLS, CDR2 YYNGEE. This CDR3 comprises 14 residues. The V end was cut by 0 bases, the J end by 7 bases, with 10 bases between. The CDR3 coding sequence is TGTGCCAGCAGCGTAGAGGGCTCATTTGAAAAACTGTTTTTT. This codes for CASSVEGSFEKLFF.

The chain carries TRBV5-5 and TRBJ1-2; D is undetermined. Between the trimmed V and J ends, which lost 0 bases and 5 bases, there was a span of 5 bases. This CDR3 region has 12 residues. CDR1 and CDR2 (germline): SGHKS, YYEKEE (reference sequence). CDR3 in DNA: TGTGCCAGCAGCTTGGAGAGGTATGGCTACACCTTC. As protein: CASSLERYGYTF.

V and J are TRBV28 and TRBJ2-5; TRBD2 might be the D (7 bases). Trimming removed 9 bases from V and 5 bases from J, with 16 bases in between. Germline loops: CDR1 MDHEN, CDR2 SYDVKM. The CDR3 is 13 residues long. The CDR3 bases are TGTGCCAGTGGGGGAGGGGGGAAGGAGACCCAGTACTTC. This gives the protein CASGGGGKETQYF.

CDR3 sequence (DNA): TGTGCCACCAGCCCAGGGGACTGGGGGTCCTACAATGAGCAGTTCTTC. Amino acid sequence: CATSPGDWGSYNEQFF. V gene TRBV15 combines with J gene TRBJ2-1; D is perhaps TRBD1 or TRBD2 (6 bases each). The CDR3 length is 16 residues. Germline V gives CDR1 LNHNV, CDR2 YYDKDF (reference sequence). V lost 5 bases, J lost 1 base, and 15 bases lay in between.

The rearrangement joins TRBV6-4 to TRBJ2-3, with 8 bases aligning to TRBD2. The J segment lost 0 bases and the V segment lost 8 bases, leaving 10 bases of the junction unmatched. Per germline, CDR1 MRHNA and CDR2 SNTAGT. The CDR3 length is 16 residues. The CDR3: CASGQSAGGSTDTQYF. In nucleotides, the CDR3 is TGTGCCAGCGGACAATCCGCGGGGGGCAGCACAGATACGCAGTATTTT.

The chain has TRBV7-2 and TRBJ1-4; no reliable D call. This CDR3 spans 13 amino acids. Germline V lookup: CDR1 SGHTA, CDR2 FQGNSA. V was shortened by 1 base and J by 8 bases, with 8 bases between the two germline ends. CDR3 sequence (DNA): TGTGCCAGCAGCTTAGATTTGCTGGAAAAACTGTTTTTT. It translates to CASSLDLLEKLFF.

V gene TRBV30 combines with J gene TRBJ1-1; no firm D call. Trimming pared 2 bases from V and 5 bases from J, leaving 9 bases between. Per germline, CDR1 GTSNPN and CDR2 SVGIG (reference sequence). CDR3 size: 12 residues. CDR3 bases: TGTGCCTGGAGTCTGGTTGGAACTGAAGCTTTCTTT. Translating it yields CAWSLVGTEAFF.

The count of this clone is one. This chain uses TRBV5-6 with TRBJ2-4; D is uncertain. V lost 5 bases and J lost 3, with 15 bases in between. CDR3 length: 15 residues. The V gene's germline CDR1 is SGHDT and CDR2 YYEEEE. CDR3 DNA sequence: TGTGCCAGCAGTACATTGACGGTTGGCAAAAACATTCAGTACTTC. This gives the protein CASSTLTVGKNIQYF.

The J gene is TRBJ2-1, the V gene TRBV7-9; 8 bases map to TRBD2. The V gene end was trimmed by 4 bases and the J gene end by 6 bases; junction bases not matched to a gene: 14. CDR3 length: 17 amino acids. The germline V gene encodes CDR1 SEHNR and CDR2 FQNEAQ (reference sequence). In nucleotides, the CDR3 is TGTGCCAGCAGCTCCGCGGGAGGCCCCACTGTTGGCAATGAGCAGTTCTTC. Protein: CASSSAGGPTVGNEQFF.

About this clone: Other DNA sequences of this sample code for an identical CDR3. J is TRBJ1-1 and V is TRBV18; D uncertain. Trimming removed 2 bases from V and 4 bases from J, with 11 bases in between. From germline, CDR1 is KGHSH and CDR2 LQKENI. The CDR3 has 14 amino acids. CDR3 DNA sequence: TGTGCCAGCTCACCAACCGGGTTGGGCACTGAAGCTTTCTTT. Residues: CASSPTGLGTEAFF.

The chain has TRBV28 and TRBJ2-2, with 15 bases lining up with TRBD2. The CDR3 is 19 residues long. Germline V gene sequence: CDR1 MDHEN, CDR2 SYDVKM. J gave up 6 bases and V 4 bases, and 12 bases lay outside the gene matches. The CDR3 loop is CASSSFPGLAGGAPGELFF. In nucleotides, the CDR3 is TGTGCCAGCAGTTCATTCCCGGGACTAGCGGGGGGAGCGCCCGGGGAGCTGTTTTTT.

The CDR3 reads CASSLQTAQGLGYTF. CDR3 bases: TGTGCCAGCAGTTTACAGACAGCGCAGGGACTCGGCTACACCTTC. The rearrangement joins TRBV28 to TRBJ1-2; D is perhaps TRBD1 (5 bases). Trimming removed 2 bases from V and 8 bases from J, with 18 bases in between. Germline V gives CDR1 MDHEN, CDR2 SYDVKM. The CDR3 sequence is 15 residues long.